These T cell receptor beta chains were read from a single sample in a study of blood T cell repertoires in COVID-19. The protocol was immunoSEQ multiplex PCR, while the TCRdb copy is restricted to in-frame clones and leaves out a portion. The sample includes around 93,000 clones, roughly 88% seen only once; the top ten take over 6.5%. Sequencing was performed on peripheral blood. The receptors come from a man in his late teens or twenties with COVID-19, enrolled during active disease. Each CDR3 is given with its conserved first and last residue. The order of the fields is V gene, D gene, J gene, clone size, CDR3 DNA, CDR3 protein. A D gene is named only where the DNA matches it firmly. A row's size may be missing; if present it is once, few, many or a size class.

TRBV2	TRBD2	TRBJ2-1	NA	TGTGCCAGCAGTGAGTTGGCTAGCGGGAGGTATGAGCAGTTCTTC	CASSELASGRYEQFF
TRBV19	NA	TRBJ1-4	few	TGTGCCAGTAGTAAAGACACGAGGAGGGAACTGCTTTTT	CASSKDTRRELLF
TRBV10-3	TRBD2	TRBJ2-1	NA	TGTGCCATCAGTGTGGGGACTAGAGACCGCGGGAATGAGCAGTTCTTC	CAISVGTRDRGNEQFF
TRBV9	TRBD2	TRBJ2-7	NA	TGTGCCAGCAGCGAACCGAGCGGGGGCGACGAGCAGTACTTC	CASSEPSGGDEQYF
TRBV7-2	NA	TRBJ1-1	NA	TGTGCCAGCAGCCTCGTAGGGGCCGGGAACACTGAAGCTTTCTTT	CASSLVGAGNTEAFF
TRBV13	NA	TRBJ2-7	NA	TGTGCCAGCAGCCTAGGGGACATCTCCTACGAGCAGTACTTC	CASSLGDISYEQYF
TRBV4-1	NA	TRBJ2-7	NA	TGCGCCAGCAGCCAAGGATTAGCCTACGAGCAGTACTTC	CASSQGLAYEQYF
TRBV5-4	TRBD2	TRBJ2-1	NA	TGTGCCAGCAGCTTGTCGGCGGGGGTCTCCTACAATGAGCAGTTCTTC	CASSLSAGVSYNEQFF
TRBV28	NA	TRBJ1-6	NA	TGTGCCAGCAGTCCCCCTAGGGGGCCCCTCCACTTT	CASSPPRGPLHF
TRBV6-2/TRBV6-3	TRBD2	TRBJ2-3	NA	TGTGCCAGCAGTTACCTAGGCGGGAGCGGAAGGGATACGCAGTATTTT	CASSYLGGSGRDTQYF
TRBV20-1	NA	TRBJ2-7	NA	TGCAGTGCTAGGGGAGGCTACGAGCAGTACTTC	CSARGGYEQYF
TRBV18	TRBD1	TRBJ2-7	NA	TGTGCCAGCTCAATAGACAGGGCTACCTACGAGCAGTACTTC	CASSIDRATYEQYF
TRBV28	NA	TRBJ2-5	NA	TGTGCCAGCAGTTTGGGGCAGCAAGAGACCCAGTACTTC	CASSLGQQETQYF
TRBV7-2	TRBD2	TRBJ2-7	NA	TGTGCCAGCAGCTTAGCTAGCGGGAGTTACGAGCAGTACTTC	CASSLASGSYEQYF
TRBV6-5	NA	TRBJ1-1	NA	TGTGCCAGCAGTTACCGCGACAGGTTCAGGAACACTGAAGCTTTCTTT	CASSYRDRFRNTEAFF
TRBV28	NA	TRBJ2-7	NA	TGTGCCAGCAGTTTACGATGGACAAAACCCTCCTACGAGCAGTACTTC	CASSLRWTKPSYEQYF
TRBV6-5	TRBD1	TRBJ2-1	NA	TGTGCCAGCAGTTGGGACAGCAGCTCCTACAATGAGCAGTTCTTC	CASSWDSSSYNEQFF
TRBV11-2	NA	TRBJ2-7	NA	TGTGCCAGCAGCTCCCTCGCAGGCCCCTCCGAGTACTTC	CASSSLAGPSEYF
TRBV19	NA	TRBJ1-6	NA	TGTGCCAGTAGTCTGCTCGCGGGCGGTGGTTCACCCCTCCACTTT	CASSLLAGGGSPLHF
TRBV28	NA	TRBJ1-3	once	TGTGCCAGCAGTTTATCCAGGAGGGGACTCTCTGGAAACACCATATATTTT	CASSLSRRGLSGNTIYF
TRBV28	TRBD1	TRBJ1-5	NA	TGTGCCAGCAGACCTCAGACAGGGGGCAATCAGCCCCAGCATTTT	CASRPQTGGNQPQHF
TRBV28	TRBD2	TRBJ2-3	NA	TGTGCCAGCAGTTTAATCCTAGCGGGTTGGGGTGGGAGAAGAGATACGCAGTATTTT	CASSLILAGWGGRRDTQYF
TRBV5-4	TRBD1	TRBJ2-7	once	TGTGCCAGCAGCCCGACCGGGACAGGCGTCTACGAGCAGTACTTC	CASSPTGTGVYEQYF
TRBV5-1	TRBD2	TRBJ2-7	once	TGCGCCAGCAGCTTGGGGGGAGGGAACAACGAGCAGTACTTC	CASSLGGGNNEQYF
TRBV19	NA	TRBJ2-3	NA	TGTGCCAGTAGTATAACCCGGGGAATCACAGATACGCAGTATTTT	CASSITRGITDTQYF
TRBV24-1	TRBD1	TRBJ2-3	NA	TGTGCCACCAGTGATTTGGAGACAGGGACCACAGATACGCAGTATTTT	CATSDLETGTTDTQYF
TRBV19	NA	TRBJ2-1	NA	TGTGCCAGTAGTATTGGGCCTAATGAGCAGTTCTTC	CASSIGPNEQFF
TRBV9	TRBD1	TRBJ1-3	NA	TGTGCCAGCAGCGCCCCGACAGGGAAAACTGGAAACACCATATATTTT	CASSAPTGKTGNTIYF
TRBV10-3	NA	TRBJ2-3	once	TGTGCCATCAAGGCAGGCGACAGCAGCACAGATACGCAGTATTTT	CAIKAGDSSTDTQYF
TRBV5-4	TRBD1	TRBJ2-1	few	TGTGCCAGCAGCTTGAGACAGGGGTCCTACAATGAGCAGTTCTTC	CASSLRQGSYNEQFF
TRBV5-6	NA	TRBJ2-7	NA	TGTGCCAGCAGCTGGGGGCAGGGCCGCGAGCAGTACTTC	CASSWGQGREQYF
TRBV6-5	TRBD2	TRBJ2-3	NA	TGTGCCAGCGGACTAGCGGGACTCACAGATACGCAGTATTTT	CASGLAGLTDTQYF
TRBV5-1	TRBD2	TRBJ2-2	NA	TGCGCCAGCAGCTCTACTAGCGGGATGAACACCGGGGAGCTGTTTTTT	CASSSTSGMNTGELFF
TRBV29-1	NA	TRBJ2-2	once	TGCAGCGTTGGCGGTAACACCGGGGAGCTGTTTTTT	CSVGGNTGELFF